The sequence of this T cell receptor (beta chain) was determined in a study of blood T cells in healthy people across ages. It was with a sample-barcoded 5' primer and a J-beta primer mix that a second PCR of about 6 to 12 cycles was run. Every cDNA molecule carried a tag from a template-switch adaptor bearing 12 random nucleotides. In TCRdb, the 5' RACE reads were re-called with MiXCR into one record per CDR3 protein. Counted here are around 520,000 distinct CDR3 sequences, about 25% occurring once; the ten biggest clones make up 3% to 4%. Only a few counts were recorded for this clonotype. The same sample was also used in a study of T cells of mothers and their children. That investigation notes: Slightly, though not significantly, more overlap was seen in related than in unrelated mother-child pairs.

The material sequenced was blood. The receptor was isolated from a boy between 2 and 10 years old in good health.

The CDR3 sequence: CASSYYSYNEQFF. CDR3 DNA: TGTGCCAGCAGTTACTACTCCTACAATGAGCAGTTCTTC. The chain recombines TRBV6-2 or TRBV6-3 with TRBJ2-1; unclear D gene. The CDR3 runs 13 residues. Germline V gene sequence: CDR1 MNHEY, CDR2 SVGEGT. V lost 1 base, J lost 0 bases, and 1 base lay in between.